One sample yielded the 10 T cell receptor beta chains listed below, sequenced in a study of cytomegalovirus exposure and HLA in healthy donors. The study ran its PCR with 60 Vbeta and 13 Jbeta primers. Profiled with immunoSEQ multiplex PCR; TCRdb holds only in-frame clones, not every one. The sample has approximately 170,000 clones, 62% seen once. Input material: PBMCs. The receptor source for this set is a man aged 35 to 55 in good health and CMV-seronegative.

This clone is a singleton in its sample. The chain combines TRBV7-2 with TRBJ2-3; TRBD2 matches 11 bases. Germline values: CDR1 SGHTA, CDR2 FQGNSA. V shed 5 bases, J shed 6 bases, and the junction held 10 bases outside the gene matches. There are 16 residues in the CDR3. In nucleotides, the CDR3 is TGTGCCAGCAGCCCAAGAACTAGCGGGAGACGGGATACGCAGTATTTT. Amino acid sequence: CASSPRTSGRRDTQYF.

The CDR3 loop is CASSLNRGGDSGNTIYF. CDR3 DNA: TGTGCCAGCAGCTTAAACAGAGGAGGGGACTCTGGAAACACCATATATTTT. This chain connects TRBV7-2 to TRBJ1-3; the D gene is possibly TRBD1 (5 bases). The CDR3 is 17 amino acids. Germline CDR1 and CDR2: SGHTA and FQGNSA. V was pared by 2 bases and J by 0 bases, with 14 bases between.

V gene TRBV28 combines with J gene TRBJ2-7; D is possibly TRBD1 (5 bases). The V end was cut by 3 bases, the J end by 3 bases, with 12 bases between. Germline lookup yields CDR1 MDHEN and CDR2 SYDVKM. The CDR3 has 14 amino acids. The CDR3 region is CASSLGQVRYEQYF. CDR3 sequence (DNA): TGTGCCAGCAGTTTGGGGCAGGTACGCTACGAGCAGTACTTC.

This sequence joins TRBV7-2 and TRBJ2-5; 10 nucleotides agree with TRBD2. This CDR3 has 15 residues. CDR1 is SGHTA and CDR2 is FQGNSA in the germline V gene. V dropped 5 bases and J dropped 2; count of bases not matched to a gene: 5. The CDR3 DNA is TGTGCCAGCAGCCTCGGACTAGCGGCTCAAGAGACCCAGTACTTC. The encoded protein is CASSLGLAAQETQYF.

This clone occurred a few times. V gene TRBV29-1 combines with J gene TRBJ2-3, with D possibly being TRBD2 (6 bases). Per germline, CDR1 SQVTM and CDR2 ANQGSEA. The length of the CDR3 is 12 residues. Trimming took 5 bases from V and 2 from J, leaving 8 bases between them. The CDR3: CSVRGITDTQYF. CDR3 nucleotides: TGCAGCGTTCGCGGGATCACAGATACGCAGTATTTT.

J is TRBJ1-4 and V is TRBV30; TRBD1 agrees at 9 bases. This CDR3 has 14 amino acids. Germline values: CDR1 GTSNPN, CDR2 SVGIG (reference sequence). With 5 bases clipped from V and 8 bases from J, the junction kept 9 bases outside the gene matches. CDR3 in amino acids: CAWRRQGGFEKLFF. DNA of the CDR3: TGTGCCTGGCGAAGACAGGGGGGGTTCGAAAAACTGTTTTTT.

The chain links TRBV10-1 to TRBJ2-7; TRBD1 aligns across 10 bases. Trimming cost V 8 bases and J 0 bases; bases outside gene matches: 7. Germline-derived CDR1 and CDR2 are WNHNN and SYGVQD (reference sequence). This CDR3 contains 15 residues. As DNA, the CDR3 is TGCGCCAGCGAAGACAGGGGGCTCCCCTCCTACGAGCAGTACTTC. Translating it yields CASEDRGLPSYEQYF.

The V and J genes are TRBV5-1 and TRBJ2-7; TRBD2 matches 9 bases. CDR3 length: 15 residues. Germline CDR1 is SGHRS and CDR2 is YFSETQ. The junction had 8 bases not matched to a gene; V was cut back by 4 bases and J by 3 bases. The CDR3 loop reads CASSPLAGSLYEQYF. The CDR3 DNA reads TGCGCCAGCAGCCCCCTAGCGGGGAGCCTCTACGAGCAGTACTTC.

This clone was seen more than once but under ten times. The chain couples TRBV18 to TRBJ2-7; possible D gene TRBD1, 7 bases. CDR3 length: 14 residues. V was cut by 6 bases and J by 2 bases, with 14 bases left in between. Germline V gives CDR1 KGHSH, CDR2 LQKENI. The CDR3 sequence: CASSAGQHTYEQYF. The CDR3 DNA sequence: TGTGCCAGCTCCGCGGGACAGCATACCTACGAGCAGTACTTC. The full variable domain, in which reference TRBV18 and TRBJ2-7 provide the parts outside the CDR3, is NAGVMQNPRHLVRRRGQEARLRCSPMKGHSHVYWYRQLPEEGLKFMVYLQKENIIDESGMPKERFSAEFPKEGPSILRIQQVVRGDSAAYFCASSAGQHTYEQYFGPGTRLTVT.

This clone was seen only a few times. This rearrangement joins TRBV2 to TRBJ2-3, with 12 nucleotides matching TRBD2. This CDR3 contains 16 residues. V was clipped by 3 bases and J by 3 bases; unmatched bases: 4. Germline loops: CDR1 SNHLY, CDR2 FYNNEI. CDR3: CASSDGLAGSTDTQYF. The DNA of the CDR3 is TGTGCCAGCAGTGACGGACTAGCGGGATCAACAGATACGCAGTATTTT.